Sequencing of this T cell receptor beta chain was carried out in a study of T cell responses to AZD1222 COVID-19 vaccine. Study results and limitations: After two AZD1222 doses, spike-specific TCR breadth and depth rose versus day 0. White British donors predominated, females outnumbered males, and clonal diversity was possibly underestimated.

Turning to this clone: Its target is unknown.

Assay: immunoSEQ multiplex PCR; the TCRdb copy retains only in-frame clones and omits some. The data show approximately 70,000 clones, 85% to 90% seen once. The receptor was derived from an adult who received the MenACWY meningococcal vaccine as a control. The material sequenced was peripheral blood, taken 28 days after the second dose of the MenACWY control vaccine.

CDR3 nucleotides: TGTGCCAGCAGTTTCAGGGGTGGGAACACTGAAGCTTTCTTT. Translation: CASSFRGGNTEAFF. The chain combines TRBV27 with TRBJ1-1; TRBD1 is a possible D gene (6 bases). The CDR3 consists of 14 residues. Germline CDR1 is MNHEY and CDR2 is SMNVEV (reference sequence). The V and J ends lost 3 bases and 1 base respectively, with 9 bases between them.